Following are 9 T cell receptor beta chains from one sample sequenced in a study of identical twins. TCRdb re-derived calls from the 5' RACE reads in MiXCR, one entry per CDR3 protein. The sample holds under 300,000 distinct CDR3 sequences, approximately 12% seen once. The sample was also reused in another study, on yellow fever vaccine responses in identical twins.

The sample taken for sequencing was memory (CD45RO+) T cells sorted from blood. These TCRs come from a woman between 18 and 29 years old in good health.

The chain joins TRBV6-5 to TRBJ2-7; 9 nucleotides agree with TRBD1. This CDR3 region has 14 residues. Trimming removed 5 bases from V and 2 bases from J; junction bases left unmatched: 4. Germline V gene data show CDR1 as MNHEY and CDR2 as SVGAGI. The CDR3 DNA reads TGTGCCAGCAGTATACAGGGGGCGACCTACGAGCAGTACTTC. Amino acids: CASSIQGATYEQYF.

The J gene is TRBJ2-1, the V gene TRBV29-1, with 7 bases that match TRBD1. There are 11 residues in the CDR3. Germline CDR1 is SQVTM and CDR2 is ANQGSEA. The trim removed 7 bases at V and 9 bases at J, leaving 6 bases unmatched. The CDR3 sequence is CSAQRQGEQFF. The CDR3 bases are TGCAGCGCCCAGCGACAGGGTGAGCAGTTCTTC.

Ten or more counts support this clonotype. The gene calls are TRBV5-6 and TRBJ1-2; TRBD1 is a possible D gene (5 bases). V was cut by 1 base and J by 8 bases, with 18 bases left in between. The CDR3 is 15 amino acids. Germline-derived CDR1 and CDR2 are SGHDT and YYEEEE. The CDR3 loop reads CASSLIVPSGKGYTF. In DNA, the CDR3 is TGTGCCAGCAGCTTGATTGTGCCGTCAGGGAAAGGCTACACCTTC.

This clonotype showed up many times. CDR3 nucleotides: TGTGCCAGCAGTCGAGGGACTAGCGGGTCCTACGAGCAGTACTTC. It codes for CASSRGTSGSYEQYF. The J gene is TRBJ2-7, the V gene TRBV12-3 or TRBV12-4, with 12 bases that match TRBD2. Germline trimming cut 5 bases from V and 1 base from J; bases unmatched to any gene: 3. The CDR3 covers 15 residues.

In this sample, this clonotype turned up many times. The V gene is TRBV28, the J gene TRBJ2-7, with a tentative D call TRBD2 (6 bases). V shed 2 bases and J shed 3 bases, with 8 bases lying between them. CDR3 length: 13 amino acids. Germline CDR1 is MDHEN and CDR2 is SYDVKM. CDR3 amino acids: CASSLPGLYEQYF. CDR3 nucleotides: TGTGCCAGCAGTTTACCGGGACTCTACGAGCAGTACTTC.

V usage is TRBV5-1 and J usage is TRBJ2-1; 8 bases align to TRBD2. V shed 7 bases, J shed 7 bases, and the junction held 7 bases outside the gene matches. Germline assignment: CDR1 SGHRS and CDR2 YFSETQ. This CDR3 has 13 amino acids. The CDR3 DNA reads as TGCGCCAGCGCGAGCGGGAGAGGAAATGAGCAGTTCTTC. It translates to CASASGRGNEQFF. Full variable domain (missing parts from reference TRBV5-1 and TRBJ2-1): KAGVTQTPRYLIKTRGQQVTLSCSPISGHRSVSWYQQTPGQGLQFLFEYFSETQRNKGNFPGRFSGRQFSNSRSEMNVSTLELGDSALYLCASASGRGNEQFFGPGTRLTVL.

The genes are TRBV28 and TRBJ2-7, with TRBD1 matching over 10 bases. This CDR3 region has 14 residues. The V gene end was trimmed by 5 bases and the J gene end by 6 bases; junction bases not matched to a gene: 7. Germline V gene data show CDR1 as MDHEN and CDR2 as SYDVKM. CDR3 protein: CASSLLGTGVEQYF. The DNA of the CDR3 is TGTGCCAGCAGTCTACTCGGGACAGGGGTCGAGCAGTACTTC.

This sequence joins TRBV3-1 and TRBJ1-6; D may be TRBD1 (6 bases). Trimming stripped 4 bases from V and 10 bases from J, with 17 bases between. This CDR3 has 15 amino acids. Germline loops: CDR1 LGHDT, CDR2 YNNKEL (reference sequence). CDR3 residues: CASSPRIGGGSPLHF. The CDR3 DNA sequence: TGTGCCAGCAGCCCCCGTATAGGGGGAGGATCACCCCTCCACTTT.

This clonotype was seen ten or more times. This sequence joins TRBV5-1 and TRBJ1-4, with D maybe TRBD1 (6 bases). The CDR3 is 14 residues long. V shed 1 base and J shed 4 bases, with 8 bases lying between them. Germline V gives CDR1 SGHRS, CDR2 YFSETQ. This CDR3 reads CASSLRTVNEKLFF. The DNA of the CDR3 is TGCGCCAGCAGCTTGCGGACAGTTAATGAAAAACTGTTTTTT.